Shown below are 22 T cell receptor beta chains from a single sample sequenced in a study of shared T cell receptors in the human thymus. Profiling relied on immunoSEQ multiplex PCR, and the TCRdb table lists in-frame clones only, not all of them. This table holds roughly 560,000 clones, around 82% found once. The sample was also reused in another study, on human thymus T cells.

The material sequenced was thymocytes. The receptors derive from a boy in the first two years of life with a congenital heart defect.

The DNA for the CDR3 is TGTGCCAGCAGTCCCGGGGCTAGCGGGAGGCGAGAGACCCAGTACTTC. It specifies CASSPGASGRRETQYF. V usage is TRBV11-1 and J usage is TRBJ2-5, with 11 nucleotides matching TRBD2. The CDR3 is 16 amino acids. Germline values: CDR1 SGHAT, CDR2 FQDESV (reference sequence). The J segment lost 4 bases and the V segment lost 6 bases, leaving 10 bases of the junction unmatched.

The gene calls are TRBV28 and TRBJ2-1; possible D gene TRBD1, 5 bases. Germline CDR1 reads MDHEN; CDR2 reads SYDVKM. The CDR3 runs to 13 residues. Trimming shortened V by 3 bases and J by 5 bases, and 8 bases separated the two germline ends. This CDR3 reads CASSLGPHNEQFF. The CDR3 DNA sequence: TGTGCCAGCAGTTTGGGGCCTCACAATGAGCAGTTCTTC.

This clone was counted a single time. The gene calls are TRBV30 and TRBJ2-2; 10 positions agree with TRBD2. There are 16 residues in the CDR3. Germline V lookup: CDR1 GTSNPN, CDR2 SVGIG (reference sequence). V lost 0 bases to trimming and J lost 3 bases; unmatched junction nucleotides: 4. CDR3 residues: CAWSVRTSGYTGELFF. The CDR3 DNA reads as TGTGCCTGGAGTGTACGGACTAGCGGTTACACCGGGGAGCTGTTTTTT.

V and J are TRBV7-8 and TRBJ2-5; 8 bases match TRBD2. Trimming cost V 1 base and J 3 bases; bases outside gene matches: 7. There are 16 residues in the CDR3. Germline loops: CDR1 SGHVS, CDR2 FQNEAQ. CDR3 sequence: CASSLGLAGGKETQYF. The CDR3 DNA is TGTGCCAGCAGCTTAGGCCTAGCGGGCGGAAAAGAGACCCAGTACTTC.

The sample holds a few counts of this clone. The chain combines TRBV30 with TRBJ2-1; 8 bases agree with TRBD1. This CDR3 spans 16 amino acids. V gave up 2 bases and J gave up 4 bases; unmatched junction bases: 10. Germline V gene data show CDR1 as GTSNPN and CDR2 as SVGIG (reference sequence). The DNA for the CDR3 is TGTGCCTGGAGTAGCCCCATGACAGGGGAGTACAATGAGCAGTTCTTC. Its protein product is CAWSSPMTGEYNEQFF.

This clone was observed a few times. This sequence joins TRBV28 and TRBJ1-2, with D unresolved. This CDR3 spans 10 amino acids. Per germline, CDR1 MDHEN and CDR2 SYDVKM. Trimming stripped 10 bases from V and 8 bases from J, with 11 bases between. The CDR3 loop reads CATTERGYTF. The CDR3, as DNA: TGTGCCACCACCGAGAGAGGCTACACCTTC.

The rearrangement uses TRBV27 and TRBJ2-1; D gene ambiguous. The CDR3 totals 13 residues. Trimming pared 5 bases from V and 5 bases from J, leaving 10 bases between. Germline assignment: CDR1 MNHEY and CDR2 SMNVEV (reference sequence). The CDR3 sequence is CASSNLDDNEQFF. The CDR3 bases are TGTGCCAGCAGTAATCTAGACGACAATGAGCAGTTCTTC.

The CDR3 reads CATLIPDRVGYNEQFF. CDR3 nucleotides: TGTGCCACCCTAATACCCGACAGGGTGGGATACAATGAGCAGTTCTTC. The J gene is TRBJ2-1, the V gene TRBV28; TRBD1 agrees at 7 bases. Germline-derived CDR1 and CDR2 are MDHEN and SYDVKM. With V trimmed by 10 bases and J by 4 bases, 16 bases remained unmatched. CDR3 length: 16 residues.

This chain connects TRBV2 to TRBJ1-3; D not resolved. Deletions cut 6 bases from V and 0 bases from J, with 15 bases between. The CDR3 extends over 16 amino acids. The V gene's germline CDR1 is SNHLY and CDR2 FYNNEI. The CDR3: CASSPGLPRSGNTIYF. The CDR3 DNA follows: TGTGCCAGCAGCCCCGGACTGCCACGCTCTGGAAACACCATATATTTT.

A single count supports this clone. The genes are TRBV29-1 and TRBJ2-1; 8 bases agree with TRBD2. V was pared by 4 bases and J by 1 base, with 6 bases of the junction left unmatched. The CDR3 runs to 15 residues. Germline V gene lookup returns CDR1 SQVTM and CDR2 ANQGSEA. CDR3 loop: CSVVPGTRSYNEQFF. The DNA for the CDR3 is TGCAGCGTTGTTCCCGGGACTAGGTCCTACAATGAGCAGTTCTTC.

This sequence joins TRBV29-1 and TRBJ2-3; the D is unclear. Germline V gene lookup returns CDR1 SQVTM and CDR2 ANQGSEA. The CDR3 has 11 residues. The ends were cut back, 3 bases at V and 6 bases at J, with 7 bases in the middle. Here the CDR3 DNA reads TGCAGCGTTGAGTATGCGGATACGCAGTATTTT. It translates to CSVEYADTQYF.

This clone was found a few times. V gene TRBV4-1 combines with J gene TRBJ1-1; D might be TRBD1 (6 bases). The germline V and J ends were trimmed by 2 bases and 8 bases, with 15 bases remaining between them. Germline loops: CDR1 MGHRA, CDR2 YSYEKL. This CDR3 comprises 14 residues. The CDR3 DNA follows: TGCGCCAGCAGCCAATCTCTGACAGGAATGGAAGCTTTCTTT. Protein: CASSQSLTGMEAFF.

This clone was seen once. The chain has TRBV27 and TRBJ1-1; D is uncertain. V was pared by 6 bases and J by 1 base, with 9 bases between. Germline assignment: CDR1 MNHEY and CDR2 SMNVEV (reference sequence). This CDR3 comprises 13 residues. The DNA of the CDR3 is TGTGCCAGCAGAAACGGTTCGAACACTGAAGCTTTCTTT. It encodes CASRNGSNTEAFF.

The gene calls are TRBV9 and TRBJ1-2; 8 bases are a match to TRBD1. The V segment lost 0 bases and the J segment 8 bases; nucleotides outside the gene matches: 3. The germline gives CDR1 SGDLS, CDR2 YYNGEE. The CDR3 covers 13 residues. Written as DNA, the CDR3 is TGTGCCAGCAGCGTAGAACAGGGGGGGGGCTACACCTTC. Amino acids: CASSVEQGGGYTF.

This clone was seen once. V and J are TRBV4-2 and TRBJ1-1, with 7 bases identical to TRBD1. The CDR3 is 16 amino acids. The germline CDR1 and CDR2 sequences are LGHNA and YNFKEQ. V shed 0 bases and J 1 base; nucleotides not matched to a gene: 5. In DNA, the CDR3 is TGTGCCAGCAGCCAAGAGAATCGGACAGGGAACACTGAAGCTTTCTTT. Amino acid sequence: CASSQENRTGNTEAFF.

This clone is a singleton in its sample. The gene calls are TRBV29-1 and TRBJ2-2; 7 bases match TRBD2. V lost 1 base to trimming and J lost 4 bases; unmatched junction nucleotides: 3. The CDR3 extends over 14 amino acids. From germline, CDR1 is SQVTM and CDR2 ANQGSEA. CDR3 nucleotide sequence: TGCAGCGTTGAAGGACTAGCTAGCACCGGGGAGCTGTTTTTT. Translation gives CSVEGLASTGELFF.

The chain joins TRBV7-9 to TRBJ2-7; no firm D call. CDR1 is SEHNR, CDR2 FQNEAQ, per germline (reference sequence). Trimming took 2 bases from V and 5 from J, leaving 19 bases between them. This CDR3 has 16 residues. The CDR3 nucleotides are TGTGCCAGCAGCTTAACGGCCTTGGTGGGCTTGAACGAGCAGTACTTC. Translated, it gives CASSLTALVGLNEQYF.

The V call is TRBV27, the J call TRBJ2-3; TRBD2 agrees at 8 bases. The CDR3 covers 17 residues. Germline CDR1 reads MNHEY; CDR2 reads SMNVEV (reference sequence). V shed 6 bases and J 2 bases; nucleotides not matched to a gene: 13. CDR3 residues: CASSQAAPSGYTDTQYF. CDR3 nucleotides: TGTGCCAGCAGCCAGGCCGCCCCTAGCGGGTACACAGATACGCAGTATTTT.

V usage is TRBV5-1 and J usage is TRBJ2-3, with 8 positions matching TRBD1. This CDR3 has 15 residues. Germline CDR1 reads SGHRS; CDR2 reads YFSETQ. The V segment lost 0 bases and the J segment 9 bases; nucleotides outside the gene matches: 9. CDR3 sequence: CASSLGQGPLVTQYF. The DNA for the CDR3 is TGCGCCAGCAGCTTGGGACAGGGGCCACTGGTGACGCAGTATTTT. Together with reference TRBV5-1 and TRBJ2-3, the CDR3 gives the full variable domain: KAGVTQTPRYLIKTRGQQVTLSCSPISGHRSVSWYQQTPGQGLQFLFEYFSETQRNKGNFPGRFSGRQFSNSRSEMNVSTLELGDSALYLCASSLGQGPLVTQYFGPGTRLTVL.

The gene calls are TRBV27 and TRBJ1-2; weak D call: TRBD1 (5 bases). This CDR3 region has 16 residues. Looked up from germline, CDR1 is MNHEY and CDR2 is SMNVEV (reference sequence). Trimming stripped 6 bases from V and 2 bases from J, with 19 bases between. In DNA form, the CDR3 reads TGTGCCAGCAGGGGGGAGGACCACCGTGAAAACTATGGCTACACCTTC. The encoded protein is CASRGEDHRENYGYTF.

J is TRBJ1-2 and V is TRBV7-8; D might be TRBD1 (6 bases). The CDR3 runs to 14 residues. CDR1 and CDR2 from the germline V gene are SGHVS and FQNEAQ. V lost 3 bases and J lost 6, with 14 bases in between. The CDR3 DNA follows: TGTGCCAGCAGCTTGGTGGCCAAGGGGGATGGCTACACCTTC. It codes for CASSLVAKGDGYTF.

This chain uses TRBV6-1 with TRBJ1-1, with 7 positions matching TRBD1. Trimming at V came to 7 bases and at J to 3 bases, leaving 5 bases not matched to a gene. The CDR3 totals 13 residues. Germline V lookup: CDR1 MNHNS, CDR2 SASEGT. Written as DNA, the CDR3 is TGTGCCAGCACGGACGACAGGGACACTGAAGCTTTCTTT. Translation: CASTDDRDTEAFF.